This T cell receptor (beta chain) comes out of a study of Ad26.COV2.S vaccination and SARS-CoV-2 variants. Study in general: Donor had been placed in the Ad26.COV2.S arm of the COV1001 trial. Study-wide results and limits: It is possible that the TCR breadth and depth analyses underestimated the total T cell responses.

TCRdb's copy holds only in-frame clones and misses some; the assay was immunoSEQ multiplex PCR. The table includes fewer than 600,000 clones, 89% detected once. As concerns this clone: Its antigen is not identified. Other nucleotide sequences in the sample specify the same CDR3.

Treatment here: 15 to 20 received Ad26.COV2.S at low or high dose, single or two shots; 5 received placebo; per-sample allocation not given. Specimens were obtained on day 63 following the first vaccine or placebo injection. This CDR3 spans 12 amino acids. CDR1 and CDR2 (germline): MDHEN, SYDVKM. Trimming took off 2 bases at V and 2 bases at J, with 4 bases between the two ends. The sequence derives from a person aged 18-60 years who received the Ad26.COV2.S COVID-19 vaccine or a placebo. The sequencing used peripheral blood, collected in a trial of Ad26.COV2.S vaccine versus placebo. This chain joins TRBV28 and TRBJ2-7; D is unresolved. The CDR3 spells CASSLAAYEQYF. In DNA form, the CDR3 reads TGTGCCAGCAGTTTAGCGGCCTACGAGCAGTACTTC.